Listed below are T cell receptor beta chains from one sample, sequenced in a study of radiation and T cells in renal cell carcinoma. Produced via immunoSEQ multiplex PCR; TCRdb's table is partial and in-frame only. This table holds approximately 140,000 clones, 88% found once. The sample was blood, taken from a patient whose treatment included radiotherapy and nephrectomy. These receptors originate from a woman in her 70s with renal cell carcinoma. Both conserved end residues are part of each CDR3. A D gene is named only where the DNA matches it firmly. Not all rows give a size; the values are once, few, many and, for expanded clones, a class.

>NA|TRBV2|15|TRBD2|TRBJ2-3
TGTGCCAGCAGTTTTAGCGGGGTGGGAACAGATACGCAGTATTTT
CASSFSGVGTDTQYF
>NA|TRBV19|13|NA|TRBJ1-5
TGTGCCAGTAGCGCCTTCTCGGATCAGCCCCAGCATTTT
CASSAFSDQPQHF
>NA|TRBV18|15|NA|TRBJ1-5
TGTGCCAGCTCACCACCGGGGCGGGTTTGGGAGCCCCAGCATTTT
CASSPPGRVWEPQHF
>NA|TRBV27|16|NA|TRBJ2-6
TGTGCCAGCAGTTTGGGGGGAGGTCATGGGGCCAACGTCCTGACTTTC
CASSLGGGHGANVLTF
>NA|TRBV16|15|NA|TRBJ2-7
TGTGCCAGCAGCCATCGCGCCGGGTCCATCTACGAGCAGTACTTC
CASSHRAGSIYEQYF
>few|TRBV9|15|NA|TRBJ1-5
TGTGCCAGCAGCGTAGCGGGGGCAGGCAATCAGCCCCAGCATTTT
CASSVAGAGNQPQHF
>NA|TRBV5-1|15|NA|TRBJ2-7
TGCGCCAGCAGCTTGGCCGGGCTCCCAGGGCGCGAGCAGTACTTC
CASSLAGLPGREQYF
>NA|TRBV5-4|16|NA|TRBJ2-7
TGTGCCAGCAGCTTGGACTTAGGGAGGGGGTCCTACGAGCAGTACTTC
CASSLDLGRGSYEQYF
>NA|TRBV30|13|NA|TRBJ1-2
TGTGCCTGGAGCTCTGCCCGTTGGGGTGGCTACACCTTC
CAWSSARWGGYTF
>NA|TRBV9|15|TRBD2|TRBJ2-7
TGTGCCAGCAGCGCCGTAGCGGGGGGGCCCCTCGAGCAGTACTTC
CASSAVAGGPLEQYF
>NA|TRBV2|13|NA|TRBJ1-1
TGTGCCAGCAGTCGAGAGTTACGGACTGAAGCTTTCTTT
CASSRELRTEAFF
>NA|TRBV6-1|14|TRBD1|TRBJ2-4
TGTGCCAGCAGAATGTGGCAGGGGGCCTATATTCAGTACTTC
CASRMWQGAYIQYF
>NA|TRBV5-4|14|TRBD1|TRBJ1-1
TGTGCCAGCAGCTTGCCGGGACAGGGTTCTGAAGCTTTCTTT
CASSLPGQGSEAFF
>once|TRBV11-3|14|TRBD2|TRBJ2-3
TGTGCCAGCAGCTTAGGCGGGGGACCAGATACGCAGTATTTT
CASSLGGGPDTQYF
>NA|TRBV5-4|14|NA|TRBJ2-7
TGTGCCAGCAGCTTGGGGACCAGCTCCTACGAGCAGTACTTC
CASSLGTSSYEQYF
>NA|TRBV29-1|12|TRBD1|TRBJ1-1
TGCAGCGTTGACCGGACAGGGACTGAAGCTTTCTTT
CSVDRTGTEAFF
>NA|TRBV9|14|NA|TRBJ2-1
TGTGCCAGCAGCGTAGGAGCCGGGGGCAATGAGCAGTTCTTC
CASSVGAGGNEQFF
>NA|TRBV6-5|15|TRBD1|TRBJ1-2
TGTGCCAGCAGCGAGGGACAGGGGATAGGGTATGGCTACACCTTC
CASSEGQGIGYGYTF
>NA|TRBV7-9|15|NA|TRBJ1-1
TGTGCCAGCAGCTTATCCGGCCAGGGTGGTCCTGAAGCTTTCTTT
CASSLSGQGGPEAFF
>once|TRBV9|12|NA|TRBJ1-2
TGTGCCAGCAGCGACAGGGTCTGGGGCTACACCTTC
CASSDRVWGYTF
>NA|TRBV6-5|15|NA|TRBJ2-1
TGTGCCAGCAGTGCCCGCTCGAGCTCCTACAATGAGCAGTTCTTC
CASSARSSSYNEQFF
>NA|TRBV11-2|16|TRBD1|TRBJ1-1
TGTGCCAGCAGCTTCAGAGGGACAGGGACGAACACTGAAGCTTTCTTT
CASSFRGTGTNTEAFF
>NA|TRBV7-2|16|NA|TRBJ2-1
TGTGCCAGCAGCTTAGACGGACGGCGCTCCTACAATGAGCAGTTCTTC
CASSLDGRRSYNEQFF
>NA|TRBV18|14|TRBD1|TRBJ1-2
TGTGCCAGCTCACCGCGGGACAGGGGTTTTGGCTACACCTTC
CASSPRDRGFGYTF
>NA|TRBV30|15|NA|TRBJ1-1
TGTGCCTGGAGTGTACCAGGGAGTGTAGACACTGAAGCTTTCTTT
CAWSVPGSVDTEAFF
>NA|TRBV18|14|NA|TRBJ2-3
TGTGCCAGCTCACCTCTAAGCGGGTTTGATACGCAGTATTTT
CASSPLSGFDTQYF
>NA|TRBV7-6|12|TRBD1|TRBJ2-5
TGTGCCAGCCGACAGGGGGGAGAGACCCAGTACTTC
CASRQGGETQYF
>NA|TRBV2|13|NA|TRBJ1-2
TGTGCCGGACGGTCAGGGGACCCCTATGGCTACACCTTC
CAGRSGDPYGYTF
>NA|TRBV5-8|12|NA|TRBJ2-4
TGTGCCAGCAGCTTTGACAGAAACATTCAGTACTTC
CASSFDRNIQYF
>NA|TRBV6-1|18|TRBD1|TRBJ2-1
TGTGCCAGCAGTGAGGTCTTCTCGGACAGGGGGAATGTAAATGAGCAGTTCTTC
CASSEVFSDRGNVNEQFF
>few|TRBV15|16|NA|TRBJ1-1
TGTGCCACCAGCAGAGACCCCCCAGGAAGGAACACTGAAGCTTTCTTT
CATSRDPPGRNTEAFF
>NA|TRBV30|14|TRBD1|TRBJ2-7
TGTGCCTGGGTTACAGGGGCATATGACTACGAGCAGTACTTC
CAWVTGAYDYEQYF
>NA|TRBV6-6|11|NA|TRBJ2-1
TGTGCCAGCGAAGGTTACAATGAGCAGTTCTTC
CASEGYNEQFF
>NA|TRBV29-1|17|TRBD2|TRBJ2-3
TGCAGCGTTGGAAGGCTAGCGGGGGGCCCTAGCACAGATACGCAGTATTTT
CSVGRLAGGPSTDTQYF
>NA|TRBV7-2|16|TRBD2|TRBJ2-3
TGTGCCAGCAGCCCCCGAGGCGGCGGGGGGGCGGGTACGCAGTATTTT
CASSPRGGGGAGTQYF
>NA|TRBV27|14|TRBD1|TRBJ1-5
TGTGCCAGCATGAGGACAGGGGGGTATCAGCCCCAGCATTTT
CASMRTGGYQPQHF
>NA|TRBV28|15|TRBD1|TRBJ2-7
TGTGCCAGCAGCCTCAGGACAGGGGGAAACTACGAGCAGTACTTC
CASSLRTGGNYEQYF